The 9 T cell receptor beta chains listed next were all sequenced from one sample in a study of T cells in Graves' hyperthyroidism and ophthalmopathy. TCR beta CDR3 regions were amplified from RNA transcripts. HTBI primers drove first-round RT-PCR of the TCR CDR3. MiXCR, applied by TCRdb to the multiplex PCR reads, yields one record per CDR3 protein. Of approximately 620,000 distinct CDR3 sequences detected, more than 11% appear once; the ten largest clones hold more than 5%. The sequenced sample consisted of blood. These receptors all stem from a woman between 25 and 40 years old with Graves' hyperthyroidism that later progressed to Graves' ophthalmopathy.

This clonotype was found a few times. This chain uses TRBV14 with TRBJ1-3; D gene uncertain. Germline assignment: CDR1 SGHDN and CDR2 FVKESK. Trimming left V 5 bases short and J 3 bases short, with 14 bases between. The CDR3 runs 15 residues. The CDR3 nucleotides read TGTGCCAGCAGCTTCACAACGGGTATTGGAAACACCATATATTTT. Translation gives CASSFTTGIGNTIYF.

This chain connects TRBV6-2 or TRBV6-3 to TRBJ2-7; 12 bases align to TRBD2. The V gene end was trimmed by 6 bases and the J gene end by 7 bases; junction bases not matched to a gene: 4. The CDR3 is 13 amino acids. The germline gives CDR1 MNHEY, CDR2 SVGEGT. The CDR3 nucleotides are TGTGCCAGCAGGACTAGCGGGAGTGATGAGCAGTACTTC. It yields the protein CASRTSGSDEQYF.

This clonotype was seen only a few times. J is TRBJ2-2 and V is TRBV27; TRBD1 matches at 8 bases. CDR3 length: 14 amino acids. CDR1 and CDR2 (germline): MNHEY, SMNVEV (reference sequence). V lost 4 bases and J lost 3; bases outside the gene matches: 1. CDR3 residues: CASSSTGDTGELFF. CDR3 sequence (DNA): TGTGCCAGCAGTTCGACAGGGGACACCGGGGAGCTGTTTTTT.

This clonotype was observed a few times. The junction differs from germline at one of its ends, possibly a read error. The chain couples TRBV5-1 to TRBJ2-5, with a tentative D call TRBD1 (6 bases). This CDR3 comprises 15 residues. Looked up from germline, CDR1 is SGHRS and CDR2 is YFSETQ. CDR3 coding DNA: TGCGCCAGCAGCTTGGGTTTTGGACAGCAAGAGATCCAGTACTTC. Protein sequence: CASSLGFGQQEIQYF.

There are many counts of this clonotype. The gene calls are TRBV27 and TRBJ1-4; 7 positions agree with TRBD1. Germline loops: CDR1 MNHEY, CDR2 SMNVEV (reference sequence). With 1 base clipped from V and 8 bases from J, the junction kept 4 bases outside the gene matches. The CDR3 consists of 14 residues. CDR3 loop: CASSLFRGSEKLFF. CDR3 coding DNA: TGTGCCAGCAGTTTATTCAGGGGGAGCGAAAAACTGTTTTTT.

The sample holds a few counts of this clonotype. This chain connects TRBV5-1 to TRBJ2-1, with 9 bases fitting TRBD2. V shed 4 bases and J 5 bases; nucleotides not matched to a gene: 10. Germline-derived CDR1 and CDR2 are SGHRS and YFSETQ. The CDR3 is made up of 16 amino acids. The CDR3 region is CASSKLTSGNDNEQFF. The CDR3 coding sequence is TGCGCCAGCAGCAAGCTGACTAGCGGAAATGACAATGAGCAGTTCTTC.

This clonotype has just a few counts. The chain combines TRBV13 with TRBJ1-2; 12 bases fit TRBD1. J gave up 2 bases and V 5 bases, and 15 bases lay outside the gene matches. Germline V lookup: CDR1 PRHDT, CDR2 FYEKMQ (reference sequence). The CDR3 totals 19 residues. This chain's CDR3 is CASSLTNSGTGGANYGYTF. The CDR3 DNA is TGTGCCAGCAGCCTAACGAATTCCGGGACAGGGGGCGCGAACTATGGCTACACCTTC.

The CDR3 loop reads CASSGLREETQYF. In DNA, the CDR3 is TGTGCCAGCAGTGGATTAAGGGAAGAGACCCAGTACTTC. The genes are TRBV12-3 or TRBV12-4 and TRBJ2-5; no clear D. CDR3 length equals 13 residues. Trimming left V 5 bases short and J 3 bases short, with 10 bases between.

This clonotype was recorded at least ten times. This chain links TRBV12-3 or TRBV12-4 with TRBJ1-2, with D possibly being TRBD1 (6 bases). The V gene lost 7 bases and the J gene lost 5 bases, with 20 bases spanning the gap. The CDR3 consists of 15 residues. CDR3: CASTPSDSPFYGYTF. DNA of the CDR3: TGTGCCAGCACCCCCTCGGACAGCCCGTTTTATGGCTACACCTTC.